The clone carrying this T cell receptor beta chain was recorded many times. This sample was included in a study of Graves' ophthalmopathy and Graves' hyperthyroidism. The CDR3 extends over 14 amino acids. Germline V CDR1 and CDR2: MNHEY, SVGAGI. V was cut by 6 bases and J by 0 bases, with 11 bases left in between. Moderate-to-severe activity, with CAS ≥3, NOSPECS ≥4 and duration under 3 months, characterized the donors with ophthalmopathy. RNA served as the template for amplifying TCR beta CDR3 regions. The first round was an RT-PCR with HTBI primers, and the second round was a multiplex PCR. TCRdb reprocessed the multiplex PCR reads via MiXCR and lists one record per CDR3 protein. Of 150,000 or so distinct CDR3 sequences in the sample, approximately 40% were seen once.

Specimen: peripheral blood. The sequence was collected from a man under 40 with Graves' ophthalmopathy. The genes are TRBV6-5 and TRBJ1-1, with D possibly matching TRBD1 (6 bases). CDR3: CASSKGVMNTEAFF. CDR3 sequence (DNA): TGTGCCAGCAGCAAGGGGGTAATGAACACTGAAGCTTTCTTT.